These T cell receptor beta chains were read from a single sample in a study of cytomegalovirus exposure and HLA in healthy donors. Assay used: immunoSEQ multiplex PCR; TCRdb lists only in-frame clones, some missing. The sample holds around 170,000 clones, over 70% seen once. The specimen sequenced was PBMCs. The receptors come from a man aged 45 to 65 in good health and CMV-seropositive. The CDR3 runs from the conserved cysteine through the conserved F or W. The order of the fields is clone size, V gene, D gene, J gene, CDR3 length, CDR3 protein, CDR3 DNA. A D gene is named only where the DNA matches it firmly. Clone size is shown for a subset of rows, as once, few, many or a class of expanded clone.

-	TRBV29-1	TRBD2	TRBJ2-5	11	CSVAGGETQYF	TGCAGCGTTGCGGGGGGTGAGACCCAGTACTTC
-	TRBV9	TRBD1	TRBJ2-7	15	CASSPTGGNLYEQYF	TGTGCCAGCAGTCCTACAGGGGGAAACCTCTACGAGCAGTACTTC
-	TRBV6-5	TRBD2	TRBJ2-1	12	CASKAGYNEQFF	TGTGCCAGTAAAGCGGGATACAATGAGCAGTTCTTC
-	TRBV6-1	-	TRBJ2-3	14	CASSTTPRAGTQYF	TGTGCCAGCAGTACGACCCCTAGAGCGGGTACGCAGTATTTT
-	TRBV4-3	TRBD2	TRBJ2-1	16	CASSHSWTSGDNEQFF	TGCGCCAGCAGCCATTCCTGGACTAGCGGGGATAATGAGCAGTTCTTC
once	TRBV16	-	TRBJ2-2	14	CASSQDSNTGELFF	TGTGCCAGCAGCCAGGACTCGAACACCGGGGAGCTGTTTTTT
-	TRBV27	-	TRBJ2-2	16	CASSFLGAANTGELFF	TGTGCCAGCAGTTTTTTGGGCGCAGCGAACACCGGGGAGCTGTTTTTT
-	TRBV7-7	-	TRBJ2-1	13	CASSSSAYNEQFF	TGTGCTAGCAGCTCCTCGGCCTACAATGAGCAGTTCTTC
-	TRBV4-1	-	TRBJ1-1	13	CASSQTGNTEAFF	TGCGCCAGCAGCCAAACAGGGAACACTGAAGCTTTCTTT
-	TRBV7-7	-	TRBJ1-1	16	CASSCHTRRQNTEAFF	TGTGCTAGCAGCTGCCACACGCGCAGGCAAAACACTGAAGCTTTCTTT
-	TRBV28	TRBD1	TRBJ1-2	15	CASSAGQGAYYGYTF	TGTGCCAGCAGTGCCGGACAGGGAGCGTACTATGGCTACACCTTC
-	TRBV7-5	-	TRBJ2-3	19	CARSLPTGEPSPSTDTQYF	TGTGCCAGAAGCTTGCCGACAGGGGAGCCCTCCCCTAGCACAGATACGCAGTATTTT
-	TRBV2	-	TRBJ1-1	11	CASREYTEAFF	TGTGCCAGCAGAGAGTACACTGAAGCTTTCTTT
-	TRBV2	-	TRBJ1-2	14	CASSEGRVWYGYTF	TGTGCCAGCAGTGAAGGCAGGGTTTGGTATGGCTACACCTTC
-	TRBV7-2	-	TRBJ2-5	11	CASSVDSHQYF	TGTGCCAGCAGCGTCGACTCCCACCAATACTTC
-	TRBV7-2	-	TRBJ2-5	14	CASSLSGKAETQYF	TGTGCCAGCAGCTTAAGCGGCAAGGCCGAGACCCAGTACTTC
-	TRBV27	-	TRBJ1-5	13	CASRVKGDQPQHF	TGTGCCAGCAGGGTCAAGGGAGATCAGCCCCAGCATTTT
-	TRBV6-1	TRBD1	TRBJ2-7	13	CATLRDSAYEQYF	TGTGCCACCCTACGGGACAGTGCTTACGAGCAGTACTTC
-	TRBV28	-	TRBJ1-1	14	CATRDFTRGTEAFF	TGTGCCACCAGGGACTTCACTCGGGGGACTGAAGCTTTCTTT
-	TRBV28	-	TRBJ1-2	15	CASSFEPGKNYGYTF	TGTGCCAGCAGTTTTGAGCCAGGGAAAAACTATGGCTACACCTTC
-	TRBV4-3	TRBD1	TRBJ2-7	17	CASSQQPTGGLSYEQYF	TGCGCCAGCAGCCAGCAACCCACAGGGGGCCTCTCCTACGAGCAGTACTTC
-	TRBV6-5	TRBD1	TRBJ1-3	14	CASSRDSSGNTIYF	TGTGCCAGCAGTCGGGACAGCTCTGGAAACACCATATATTTT
-	TRBV9	-	TRBJ2-2	14	CASSVAGNTGELFF	TGTGCCAGCAGCGTAGCAGGGAACACCGGGGAGCTGTTTTTT
few	TRBV28	TRBD2	TRBJ2-7	16	CASSRPPTSGSYEQYF	TGTGCCAGCAGTCGCCCCCCCACTAGCGGGAGTTACGAGCAGTACTTC
few	TRBV27	-	TRBJ2-7	16	CASSLLEAETSYEQYF	TGTGCCAGCAGTTTATTGGAAGCGGAGACGTCCTACGAGCAGTACTTC
-	TRBV9	TRBD2	TRBJ2-5	15	CASSVFGRLQETQYF	TGTGCCAGCAGCGTCTTCGGGAGGCTCCAAGAGACCCAGTACTTC
-	TRBV27	TRBD1	TRBJ1-2	13	CATRTGGPGGYTF	TGTGCCACCAGGACAGGCGGACCGGGTGGCTACACCTTC
once	TRBV10-3	TRBD2	TRBJ2-1	15	CAIRLAGGQDNEQFF	TGTGCCATCAGGCTAGCGGGGGGCCAGGACAATGAGCAGTTCTTC
-	TRBV7-8	-	TRBJ1-3	16	CASSPRKEGIINTIYF	TGTGCCAGCAGCCCCCGTAAGGAGGGGATCATAAACACCATATATTTT
-	TRBV11-1	-	TRBJ2-3	15	CASSLDGTSTDTQYF	TGTGCCAGCAGCTTAGACGGGACTAGCACAGATACGCAGTATTTT
-	TRBV28	TRBD2	TRBJ2-7	18	CASSLKKAGARSSYEQYF	TGTGCCAGCAGCCTCAAGAAAGCGGGGGCTAGGAGCTCCTACGAGCAGTACTTC
-	TRBV5-4	TRBD1	TRBJ1-2	14	CASRRQGFDDGYTF	TGTGCCAGCAGGAGACAGGGGTTCGACGATGGCTACACCTTC
many	TRBV6-6	-	TRBJ1-1	13	CASKIAMNTEAFF	TGTGCCAGCAAAATTGCGATGAACACTGAAGCTTTCTTT
-	TRBV4-1	-	TRBJ1-5	14	CASSQVAVNQPQHF	TGCGCCAGCAGCCAAGTCGCAGTAAATCAGCCCCAGCATTTT
-	TRBV28	TRBD1	TRBJ2-1	14	CASRLTGTGVEQFF	TGTGCCAGCAGGCTCACCGGGACAGGGGTAGAACAGTTCTTC
few	TRBV5-4	-	TRBJ1-1	14	CASSWGRLNTEAFF	TGTGCCAGCAGCTGGGGGCGGCTGAACACTGAAGCTTTCTTT
-	TRBV28	TRBD2	TRBJ2-1	15	CASSAGDSDYNEQFF	TGTGCCAGCAGCGCGGGGGACTCTGACTACAATGAGCAGTTCTTC
-	TRBV7-9	-	TRBJ2-1	13	CASSLGGPREQFF	TGTGCCAGCAGCTTGGGGGGGCCGCGTGAGCAGTTCTTC
-	TRBV28	TRBD1	TRBJ2-2	18	CASSFRDRVERNTGELFF	TGTGCCAGCAGTTTCCGGGACAGGGTGGAGAGGAACACCGGGGAGCTGTTTTTT
-	TRBV28	-	TRBJ1-2	13	CASSPPPGEGYTF	TGTGCCAGCAGCCCGCCGCCGGGGGAGGGCTACACCTTC
-	TRBV10-2	-	TRBJ1-1	16	CASSGTASTMNTEAFF	TGCGCCAGCAGTGGGACAGCGAGTACTATGAACACTGAAGCTTTCTTT
-	TRBV10-3	TRBD2	TRBJ2-1	17	CAISGGLEGSSYNEQFF	TGTGCCATCAGTGGGGGACTAGAGGGCAGCTCCTACAATGAGCAGTTCTTC